The clone carrying this T cell receptor beta chain has just a few counts. As yet, its antigen is unknown. These data belong to a study of read filtering for tumor transcriptome and immune sequencing. Study summary: DNase treatment preceded whole-transcriptome library preparation. Notes on the study in general: Correlation between methods rose after single-read clonotypes were removed.

Germline loops: CDR1 SEHNR, CDR2 FQNEAQ (reference sequence). CDR3 size: 12 residues. V was shortened by 3 bases and J by 5 bases, with 7 bases between the two germline ends. From approximately 430 ng of RNA, a library with molecular barcoded alpha/delta and beta/gamma adaptors was made. TCRdb fed the reads into MiXCR, producing one record per CDR3 protein. The sample yields 100,000 to 150,000 distinct CDR3 sequences, over 10% seen once. This rearrangement joins TRBV7-9 to TRBJ1-1, with no clear D. Sequenced: a population of CD138-negative cells sorted from bone marrow. The sequence was collected from a donor at least 40 years old with multiple myeloma. In nucleotides, the CDR3 is TGTGCCAGCAGCTTTCACAGTACTGAAGCTTTCTTT. Translation: CASSFHSTEAFF.